The 25 T cell receptor beta chains below all came from one sample that was sequenced in a study of blood T cell repertoires in COVID-19. This table comes from immunoSEQ multiplex PCR, and its TCRdb copy is limited to in-frame clones, with some not included. The table includes some 490,000 clones, 88% detected once. The sample taken for sequencing was PBMCs or T cells enriched from blood (not recorded which). These receptors all come from a woman aged 55-69 years who had recovered from COVID-19.

The genes are TRBV19 and TRBJ2-1, with 7 bases matching TRBD1. J gave up 13 bases and V 4 bases, and 7 bases lay outside the gene matches. The germline gives CDR1 LNHDA, CDR2 SQIVND (reference sequence). The CDR3 runs to 12 residues. For the CDR3, the DNA is TGTGCCAGTAGTACCCGGACAGGTATACAGTTCTTC. Residues: CASSTRTGIQFF.

Notes on this clone: In the same sample, other DNA sequences code for this CDR3. CDR3 in DNA: TGTGCCAGCAGTGTTGGCGGGAACACTGAAGCTTTCTTT. It codes for CASSVGGNTEAFF. The V gene is TRBV2, the J gene TRBJ1-1, with D hard to call. The CDR3 is made up of 13 amino acids. Per germline, CDR1 SNHLY and CDR2 FYNNEI. Trimming pared 4 bases from V and 1 base from J, leaving 7 bases between.

This chain links TRBV2 with TRBJ2-1, with 8 nucleotides matching TRBD1. With V trimmed by 4 bases and J by 5 bases, 7 bases remained unmatched. Germline V gene lookup returns CDR1 SNHLY and CDR2 FYNNEI. The CDR3 runs 15 residues. The CDR3, as DNA: TGTGCCAGCAGTGGACAGGGGCTGGGGAACAATGAGCAGTTCTTC. Translated: CASSGQGLGNNEQFF. The whole variable domain, filled in from reference TRBV2 and TRBJ2-1, reads EPEVTQTPSHQVTQMGQEVILRCVPISNHLYFYWYRQILGQKVEFLVSFYNNEISEKSEIFDDQFSVERPDGSNFTLKIRSTKLEDSAMYFCASSGQGLGNNEQFFGPGTRLTVL.

Remarks on this clone: The identical CDR3 is also encoded by other nucleotide sequences in the sample. CDR3 in DNA: TGTGCCAGCAGCCAAGGGCCGAACACTGAAGCTTTCTTT. The encoded protein is CASSQGPNTEAFF. V and J are TRBV14 and TRBJ1-1; no clear D gene. V was cut by 1 base and J by 1 base, with 4 bases left in between. The CDR3 runs to 13 residues. Germline-derived CDR1 and CDR2 are SGHDN and FVKESK.

The chain recombines TRBV12-3 or TRBV12-4 with TRBJ2-7; no reliable D call. This CDR3 is 13 amino acids long. Between the trimmed V and J ends, which lost 2 bases and 1 base, there was a span of 6 bases. The CDR3 sequence: CASSLTVSYEQYV. CDR3 sequence (DNA): TGTGCCAGCAGTTTAACGGTTTCCTACGAGCAGTACGTC.

The CDR3 reads CASSDRTGNTEAFF. The CDR3 nucleotides are TGTGCCAGCAGCGATAGGACAGGGAACACTGAAGCTTTCTTT. J is TRBJ1-1 and V is TRBV2; 7 positions agree with TRBD1. The CDR3 is 14 amino acids. Unmatched junction bases numbered 5, after V lost 6 bases and J lost 1 base. CDR1 is SNHLY and CDR2 is FYNNEI in the germline V gene.

With respect to this clone: The sample has other DNA sequences that encode this CDR3 too. CDR3 in DNA: TGTGCCAGCAGCCTCGGACAGGGGAGGTACGAGCAGTACTTC. Translated: CASSLGQGRYEQYF. The J gene is TRBJ2-7, the V gene TRBV5-6, with 9 bases fitting TRBD1. V lost 4 bases and J lost 4; bases outside the gene matches: 6. The CDR3 length is 14 residues. The germline V gene encodes CDR1 SGHDT and CDR2 YYEEEE.

V gene TRBV6-5 combines with J gene TRBJ1-1; perhaps TRBD1 as D (5 bases). Germline V lookup: CDR1 MNHEY, CDR2 SVGAGI. Deletions cut 8 bases from V and 8 bases from J, with 9 bases between. The CDR3 loop spans 10 amino acids. DNA of the CDR3: TGTGCCAGCCGAAAGGGGGAAGCTTTCTTT. Amino acids: CASRKGEAFF.

The chain carries TRBV28 and TRBJ2-1; 9 bases align to TRBD1. J gave up 7 bases and V 8 bases, and 15 bases lay outside the gene matches. The CDR3 sequence is 16 residues long. Germline lookup yields CDR1 MDHEN and CDR2 SYDVKM. The DNA for the CDR3 is TGTGCCAGCCTGCCAAGTGGGACAGGGTGGTCGAATGAGCAGTTCTTC. Translation: CASLPSGTGWSNEQFF.

The chain employs TRBV12-5 and TRBJ1-2, with TRBD1 matching 7 bases. This CDR3 is 18 amino acids long. Germline V gives CDR1 LGHNT, CDR2 FRNRAP. J was trimmed by 3 bases and V by 5 bases; bases with no gene match: 18. The CDR3 region is CASGPGDSLDGVDYGYTF. The CDR3, as DNA: TGTGCTAGTGGTCCGGGGGACAGCCTAGATGGCGTGGACTATGGCTACACCTTC.

The rearrangement joins TRBV7-2 to TRBJ1-6; perhaps TRBD1 as D (5 bases). V lost 1 base and J lost 7, with 11 bases in between. Per the germline V gene, CDR1 is SGHTA and CDR2 is FQGNSA. The CDR3 loop spans 15 amino acids. The CDR3 DNA follows: TGTGCCAGCAGCTTAGTCTGGGGGGGGAATTCACCCCTCCACTTT. It encodes CASSLVWGGNSPLHF.

To note about this clone: The sample contains more than one DNA sequence encoding this CDR3. Written as DNA, the CDR3 is TGTGCCAGCAGTTTAGGACAGTCTAACTATGGCTACACCTTC. Its translation is CASSLGQSNYGYTF. The V call is TRBV28, the J call TRBJ1-2; D might be TRBD1 (6 bases). V lost 2 bases, J lost 0 bases, and 7 bases lay in between. Germline CDR1 MDHEN, CDR2 SYDVKM. The CDR3 totals 14 residues.

The chain has TRBV21-1 and TRBJ2-3; the D call in the table, TRBD1, was not verified against the DNA. TRBV21-1 is labeled a pseudogene. CDR3 size: 17 residues. CDR3 in DNA: TGTGCCAGCAGCATGCCCTTCCGGGACAGGGGGCATGGTACGCAGTATTTT. This encodes CASSMPFRDRGHGTQYF.

The chain carries TRBV25-1 and TRBJ2-7; 10 positions match TRBD1. V shed 3 bases and J 2 bases; nucleotides not matched to a gene: 4. CDR1 is MGHDK and CDR2 is SYGVNS in the germline V gene. CDR3 length: 15 residues. The CDR3, as DNA: TGTGCCAGCAGTGATACCGGGACAGGGGCCTACGAGCAGTACTTC. It is translated as CASSDTGTGAYEQYF.

This chain connects TRBV9 to TRBJ1-1; tentatively, D is TRBD1 (5 bases). V shed 4 bases and J shed 6 bases, with 19 bases lying between them. The CDR3 has 15 residues. Germline CDR1 SGDLS, CDR2 YYNGEE. The CDR3 nucleotides read TGTGCCAGCAGCTCCCAGGACAAGCGGGTCGCTGAAGCTTTCTTT. It specifies CASSSQDKRVAEAFF.

The chain carries TRBV2 and TRBJ2-1; D ambiguous. The CDR3 runs to 12 residues. V lost 4 bases, J lost 6 bases, and 7 bases lay in between. CDR1 is SNHLY and CDR2 is FYNNEI in the germline V gene. This CDR3 is CASSVGSNEQFF. For the CDR3, the DNA is TGTGCCAGCAGTGTCGGTAGCAATGAGCAGTTCTTC.

The chain combines TRBV11-2 with TRBJ2-7; possible D gene TRBD1, 6 bases. The CDR3 is 18 residues long. Germline assignment: CDR1 SGHAT and CDR2 FQNNGV. Deletions cut 0 bases from V and 0 bases from J, with 18 bases between. This CDR3 is CASSLEEQGYWVSYEQYV. CDR3 nucleotide sequence: TGTGCCAGCAGCTTAGAAGAACAGGGATATTGGGTCTCCTACGAGCAGTACGTC.

The chain has TRBV4-2 and TRBJ2-1; TRBD2 matches at 9 bases. The germline gives CDR1 LGHNA, CDR2 YNFKEQ. This CDR3 has 16 residues. J was trimmed by 3 bases and V by 1 base; bases with no gene match: 4. CDR3 amino acids: CASSQVAGDNYNEQFF. CDR3 nucleotide sequence: TGTGCCAGCAGCCAAGTAGCGGGGGATAACTACAATGAGCAGTTCTTC.

The CDR3 loop is CASSLADRNNYGYTF. Written as DNA, the CDR3 is TGCGCCAGCAGCTTGGCGGACAGAAATAACTATGGCTACACCTTC. This chain links TRBV5-1 with TRBJ1-2; tentative D call: TRBD1 (6 bases). CDR3 length: 15 amino acids. V shed 0 bases and J shed 1 base, with 10 bases lying between them. Germline lookup yields CDR1 SGHRS and CDR2 YFSETQ. The variable domain in full, completed from reference TRBV5-1 and TRBJ1-2, reads KAGVTQTPRYLIKTRGQQVTLSCSPISGHRSVSWYQQTPGQGLQFLFEYFSETQRNKGNFPGRFSGRQFSNSRSEMNVSTLELGDSALYLCASSLADRNNYGYTFGSGTRLTVV.

This chain connects TRBV27 to TRBJ1-5; TRBD1 matches at 7 bases. CDR1 is MNHEY, CDR2 SMNVEV, per germline (reference sequence). After removal of 4 bases from V and 4 bases from J, the junction contained 7 bases not matched to a gene. The CDR3 runs 15 residues. The CDR3 nucleotides are TGTGCCAGCAGTTCTCTCACAGGGGCGAATCAGCCCCAGCATTTT. Protein: CASSSLTGANQPQHF.

A few counts support this clone. The V and J genes are TRBV12-5 and TRBJ1-5; perhaps TRBD1 as D (5 bases). Germline V gene data show CDR1 as LGHNT and CDR2 as FRNRAP. CDR3 length: 14 amino acids. Trimming cost V 2 bases and J 4 bases, with 9 bases left between them. The CDR3 sequence: CASGLLDSNQPQHF. In DNA, the CDR3 is TGTGCTAGTGGTTTGCTCGACAGTAATCAGCCCCAGCATTTT.

The CDR3 DNA sequence: TGTGCCAGCAGTGTCGAGCGGGGCGCGAACACCGGGGAGCTGTTTTTT. Translation: CASSVERGANTGELFF. The chain carries TRBV2 and TRBJ2-2, with 7 bases that match TRBD2. This CDR3 has 16 residues. The V and J ends lost 4 bases and 0 bases, in that order; junction bases with no gene match: 5. From germline, CDR1 is SNHLY and CDR2 FYNNEI.

The V call is TRBV5-1, the J call TRBJ1-1; 8 bases line up with TRBD1. This CDR3 is 14 amino acids long. The germline V gene has CDR1 SGHRS and CDR2 YFSETQ. The J segment lost 3 bases and the V segment lost 6 bases, leaving 7 bases of the junction unmatched. CDR3 DNA: TGCGCCAGCACCCCGGACAGGGCGGACACTGAAGCTTTCTTT. Encoded protein: CASTPDRADTEAFF. Together with reference TRBV5-1 and TRBJ1-1, the CDR3 gives the full variable domain: KAGVTQTPRYLIKTRGQQVTLSCSPISGHRSVSWYQQTPGQGLQFLFEYFSETQRNKGNFPGRFSGRQFSNSRSEMNVSTLELGDSALYLCASTPDRADTEAFFGQGTRLTVV.

The J gene is TRBJ2-3, the V gene TRBV11-3, with 12 bases lining up with TRBD2. CDR1 and CDR2 from the germline V gene are SGHNT and YENEEA. The length of the CDR3 is 16 residues. Losses at the gene ends were 5 bases for V and 2 bases for J; bases not matched to a gene: 5. CDR3 sequence: CASSRGLAGPTDTQYF. In DNA, the CDR3 is TGTGCCAGCAGCCGCGGACTAGCGGGGCCCACAGATACGCAGTATTTT.

This clone was detected only a few times. At the DNA level, this CDR3 is encoded by other sequences in the same sample as well. The V call is TRBV5-1, the J call TRBJ2-1; possible D gene TRBD1, 5 bases. Germline V gene data show CDR1 as SGHRS and CDR2 as YFSETQ. Trimming took 3 bases from V and 7 from J, leaving 5 bases between them. This CDR3 is 11 amino acids long. The CDR3 DNA reads TGCGCCAGCAGCTCAGGGAATGAGCAGTTCTTC. Translating gives CASSSGNEQFF.